This T cell receptor beta chain was identified during a study of cytomegalovirus exposure and HLA in healthy donors. The CDR3 sequence is 14 residues long. CDR1 is LNHDA, CDR2 SQIVND, per germline (reference sequence). V lost 8 bases, J lost 7 bases, and 9 bases stayed unmatched. It was with 60 Vbeta and 13 Jbeta primers that the PCR ran. The method was immunoSEQ multiplex PCR; TCRdb's version includes in-frame clones alone and lacks a portion of them. The repertoire holds around 120,000 clones, approximately 72% seen once, with about 32% in the top ten. Study-wide results and caveats: Earlier analysis found most TCR beta V segments productive about 87% or about 30% of the time.

This clone was recorded a few times. What it binds is unknown. Sequencing was carried out using PBMCs. This chain joins TRBV19 and TRBJ1-2; 11 bases fit TRBD1. The receptor's source is a man aged 55 to 69 in good health and CMV-seropositive. In DNA form, the CDR3 reads TGTGCCAGTTGGGACAGGGGGAGTCCGGGTGGCTACACCTTC. This encodes CASWDRGSPGGYTF.